One and the same sample provided the 5 T cell receptor beta chains below, sequenced in a study of blood T cell repertoires in COVID-19. The repertoire was sequenced with immunoSEQ multiplex PCR; TCRdb's copy has only in-frame clones and lacks some. The sample records around 58,000 clones, roughly 83% being singletons. Material: peripheral blood. These receptors all come from a human donor in a cohort sampled during active COVID-19.

This clone was counted a few times. The chain has TRBV6-2 or TRBV6-3 and TRBJ1-2; D not certain. V dropped 6 bases and J dropped 3 bases, with 8 bases sitting between them. The CDR3 runs to 12 residues. CDR1 is MNHEY, CDR2 SVGEGT, per germline. The CDR3 DNA is TGTGCCAGCAGCCCCCGGGACTATGGCTACACCTTC. Translation gives CASSPRDYGYTF.

V gene TRBV18 combines with J gene TRBJ2-2; 11 bases are a match to TRBD1. Trimming cost V 3 bases and J 7 bases; bases outside gene matches: 4. Germline assignment: CDR1 KGHSH and CDR2 LQKENI. The CDR3 is 15 residues long. The CDR3 DNA is TGTGCCAGCTCACCGGGACAGGGGGTCCACGGGGAGCTGTTTTTT. Translation gives CASSPGQGVHGELFF.

The chain carries TRBV7-2 and TRBJ1-2; D is possibly TRBD1 (5 bases). The CDR3 runs 15 residues. V lost 4 bases to trimming and J lost 4 bases, with 16 bases between them. Germline V gene sequence: CDR1 SGHTA, CDR2 FQGNSA. The CDR3 coding sequence is TGTGCCAGCAGCTCCTCGGGAGGGGCGATCTATGGCTACACCTTC. Its translation: CASSSSGGAIYGYTF.

J is TRBJ1-5 and V is TRBV6-1; D unclear. Germline V gene data show CDR1 as MNHNS and CDR2 as SASEGT. The CDR3 has 14 residues. The V gene lost 1 base and the J gene lost 11 bases, with 15 bases spanning the gap. The CDR3 loop reads CASSEGPRPEAQHF. The CDR3 DNA reads as TGTGCCAGCAGTGAAGGCCCTCGCCCGGAGGCCCAGCATTTT.

In this sample, this clone turned up a few times. The chain links TRBV5-4 to TRBJ1-1; D is unresolved. V was pared by 0 bases and J by 0 bases, with 6 bases between. In germline, CDR1 is SGHNT, CDR2 YYREEE (reference sequence). The CDR3 has 14 amino acids. CDR3: CASSLDSMNTEAFF. Written as DNA, the CDR3 is TGTGCCAGCAGCTTGGACAGCATGAACACTGAAGCTTTCTTT.